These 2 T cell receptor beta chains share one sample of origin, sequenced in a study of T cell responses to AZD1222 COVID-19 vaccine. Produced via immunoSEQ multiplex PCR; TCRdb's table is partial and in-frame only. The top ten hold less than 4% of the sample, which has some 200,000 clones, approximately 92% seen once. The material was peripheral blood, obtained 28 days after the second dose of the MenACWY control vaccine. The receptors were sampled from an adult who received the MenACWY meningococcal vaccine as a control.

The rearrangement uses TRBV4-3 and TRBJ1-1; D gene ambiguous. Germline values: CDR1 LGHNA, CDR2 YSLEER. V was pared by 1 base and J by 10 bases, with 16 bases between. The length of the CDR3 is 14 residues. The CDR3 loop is CASSQASPGSGAFF. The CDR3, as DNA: TGCGCCAGCAGCCAAGCTTCCCCCGGGTCTGGAGCTTTCTTT.

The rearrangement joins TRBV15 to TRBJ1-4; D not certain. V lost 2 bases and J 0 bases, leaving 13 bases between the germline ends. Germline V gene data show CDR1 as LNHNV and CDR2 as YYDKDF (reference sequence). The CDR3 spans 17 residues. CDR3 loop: CATSRRGTLATNEKLFF. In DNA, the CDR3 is TGTGCCACCAGCAGACGAGGAACCCTTGCAACTAATGAAAAACTGTTTTTT. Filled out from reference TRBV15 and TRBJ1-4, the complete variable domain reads DAMVIQNPRYQVTQFGKPVTLSCSQTLNHNVMYWYQQKSSQAPKLLFHYYDKDFNNEADTPDNFQSRRPNTSFCFLDIRSPGLGDTAMYLCATSRRGTLATNEKLFFGSGTQLSVL.